This TCR beta chain is from a study of naive and memory T cell subsets (dated 2017 in TCRdb). For the study in its entirety: An open-source, UMI-based TCR alpha and beta sequencing pipeline was applied to sorted naive and memory peripheral blood T cell subsets. The functional CMV T cell responses agreed completely with IgG serology results. RNA was DNase-treated and reverse transcribed with TCR constant-region primers, mostly using SuperScript III.

For this clonotype: Its specific antigen is unknown. Base quality data are lacking; no much larger clone is found one base away.

Preparation of the library involved UMI-ligation and nested PCR. An equimolar mix of two oligonucleotides covering both TRBC1 and TRBC2 was used as the beta constant-region primer. T4 RNA ligase 1 ligated a single-stranded oligonucleotide carrying the SP2 primer and a 12-nucleotide UMI to the cDNA 3' end. Four rounds of PCR, combining the SP2 primer with nested alpha and beta constant-region primers, were used to amplify the ligated cDNA. Incubation of the ligation reaction lasted about 19-24 hours at 16 degrees C. PCR2 was typically performed as a SYBR Green qPCR and was stopped at a predetermined threshold so that over-amplification was prevented. Apart from the first purification, every purification step used Agencourt AMPure XP magnetic beads. Library quantification was done by Qubit, followed by a TapeStation check on which the main peak was expected at around 650 bp. Pooled libraries were sequenced on an Illumina MiSeq with v2 2x251 paired-end kits, typically giving roughly 0.85-2.2 million reads per sample. Libraries were pooled at 3 to 4 nM per sample, and roughly 5-8% PhiX was added to improve cluster recognition. In the source study's methods: Using tag matching that tolerated one base-pair mismatch, Decombinator assigned V and J genes to FASTQ reads that had been processed by Demultiplexor. By using UMIs, Collapsinator corrected both sequencing errors and the frequency errors caused by PCR heterogeneity. CDR3Translator translated TCRs and extracted CDR3s from the conserved cysteine to the FGXG phenylalanine, flagging non-productive sequences. Gini, Shannon entropy and inverse Simpson indices were calculated on repertoires that had been subsampled to equal numbers of UMI-defined TCRs. Power-law fits to clonotype abundance distributions were performed by maximum likelihood within the linear range. When run on a single naive CD8 sample, MIGEC and the pipeline yielded similar UMI counts, similar unique TCR numbers and similar clonal distributions. A set of several thousand CMV-associated CDR3 sequences, compiled from VDJdb and a published dataset, was used to search the repertoires. Starting from the raw public reads, TCRdb applied fastp trimming at Q25, assembled clones with MiXCR and retained in-frame beta chains. Every distinct CDR3 protein forms one entry, paired with its most common genes and DNA. What appears here as the V and J calls and clone size reflects TCRdb's work, not the paper's. The sample table lists about 85,000 distinct CDR3 sequences, under 15% of them with a count of one. Approximately 0.94% of the sample is held by the ten biggest clonotypes.

TCR alpha and beta chain libraries were amplified separately from the second PCR step onward. CMV status of each donor was established by measuring IFNgamma production from CD4+ T cells after fresh PBMCs were stimulated overnight with CMV viral lysate. Using Miltenyi beads, CD4 T cells were first positively selected, and CD8 T cells were then positively selected from the CD4-negative fraction. Cells were stained for CD3, CD4, CD8, CD45RA, CD27 and a live/dead dye and were sorted on a BD Aria II into four subsets based on CD45RA and CD27. Blood came from three healthy volunteers, each fractionated into CD4 and CD8 T cells and then into four differentiation subsets. Roughly 130 ml of peripheral blood was collected from each donor, and PBMC were isolated by Ficoll-Paque PLUS density-gradient centrifugation. Sorted cells were lysed in RLT buffer, and RNA was extracted with a Qiagen RNeasy kit and stored at -80°C.

Including the terminal cysteine and phenylalanine, the CDR3 comprises 15 residues. The kept DNA is CDR3 alone, 45 bases in frame from the first base. Looking up the germline V gene yields CDR1 SGDLS and CDR2 YYNGEE. The trim is 3 bases for V and 7 bases for J, with a gap of 19 bases between the germline ends. What the study reported, not specific to this receptor: The repertoire findings for the naive and memory subsets could not be validated against a ground truth, as none was available. In both CD4 and CD8 cells, a rise in Gini index and a fall in Shannon and inverse Simpson diversity were observed from naive through CM, EM and EMRA. RNA-based TCR counts may be influenced by expression changes linked to T cell activation and differentiation. Once error correction was done, more than 95% of naive TCR sequences showed up just once, which made the naive abundance distributions much steeper than those of the memory subsets. A clonotype was defined as a single alpha or beta chain sequence rather than as a paired alpha/beta receptor. The abundance of TCRs followed a power law with an exponent that differed between naive and memory subsets yet stayed consistent across the three individuals.

Material for sequencing was central memory CD4+ T cells from blood. In light of the paper, this sample's cell subset or site label describes: central memory, CD45RA- CD27+. The clonotype originates from a human donor in good health. The chain is assembled from TRBV9 and TRBJ1-2, with a tentative D gene TRBD1 over 5 matching bases. Here the CDR3 is given as CASSASGTREFGYTF. The DNA sequence is as follows: TGTGCCAGCAGCGCCTCCGGGACGCGAGAGTTTGGCTACACCTTC.